Below are 29 T cell receptor beta chains sequenced from a single sample in a study of blood T cells in healthy people across ages. Combining a sample-barcoded 5' primer with a J-beta primer mix, a second PCR ran for about 6 to 11 cycles. TCRdb re-analysed the 5' RACE reads in MiXCR, keeping a single row per CDR3 protein. The profile covers roughly 650,000 distinct CDR3 sequences, with 32% appearing a single time and 15% taken by the ten largest. Sequencing used blood. The receptor set was obtained from a woman of 80 years or more in good health.

The sample holds many counts of this clonotype. The genes are TRBV3-1 and TRBJ2-6; 7 bases agree with TRBD1. Unmatched junction bases numbered 11, after V lost 3 bases and J lost 0 bases. The CDR3 runs to 19 residues. CDR1 and CDR2 (germline): LGHDT, YNNKEL (reference sequence). CDR3: CASSHPRQGLSSGANVLTF. DNA of the CDR3: TGTGCCAGCAGCCACCCGAGACAGGGATTAAGCTCTGGGGCCAACGTCCTGACTTTC.

A word on this clonotype: This could be a read error, since a much larger clone is one nucleotide away. The CDR3, as DNA: TGCAGCGCCTCAGGACTAGTTGTGGTAGATACGCAGTATTTT. Translating gives CSASGLVVVDTQYF. The chain carries TRBV29-1 and TRBJ2-3; the match to TRBD2 covers 7 bases. CDR1 SQVTM and CDR2 ANQGSEA come from the germline V gene. V dropped 7 bases and J dropped 5; count of bases not matched to a gene: 12. The CDR3 extends over 14 amino acids.

This rearrangement joins TRBV20-1 to TRBJ1-6; 10 bases agree with TRBD1. After removal of 5 bases from V and 8 bases from J, the junction contained 3 bases not matched to a gene. The germline V gene has CDR1 DFQATT and CDR2 SNEGSKA (reference sequence). This CDR3 contains 13 residues. CDR3 residues: CSAGTGEYSPLHF. The CDR3 DNA reads TGCAGTGCTGGGACAGGGGAATATTCACCCCTCCACTTT.

V is TRBV6-5 and J is TRBJ1-1; D is possibly TRBD1 (6 bases). This CDR3 is 16 amino acids long. Germline loops: CDR1 MNHEY, CDR2 SVGAGI. V was trimmed by 4 bases and J by 1 base, leaving 16 bases between them. The CDR3 protein is CASSLRAGASNTEAFF. CDR3 nucleotide sequence: TGTGCCAGCAGTTTACGAGCAGGGGCTTCGAACACTGAAGCTTTCTTT.

This clonotype came up many times. A read error is possible here, since a much larger clone lies one base away. The chain links TRBV12-3 or TRBV12-4 to TRBJ2-1; the match to TRBD2 covers 9 bases. CDR3 length equals 15 residues. Trimming cost V 4 bases and J 4 bases; bases outside gene matches: 5. CDR3 coding DNA: TGTGCCAGCAGTTCGGGAGCGGGGGGTTACAATGAGCAGTTCTTC. As protein: CASSSGAGGYNEQFF.

This clonotype occurred many times. This chain connects TRBV5-1 to TRBJ2-1; a weak D match, TRBD2 (5 bases). V was trimmed by 0 bases and J by 6 bases, leaving 10 bases between them. Germline CDR1 is SGHRS and CDR2 is YFSETQ. This CDR3 contains 14 residues. CDR3 sequence (DNA): TGCGCCAGCAGCTTGGGAAGCCGGGGCAATGAGCAGTTCTTC. Its translation: CASSLGSRGNEQFF.

This clonotype was counted many times. Here the CDR3 DNA reads TGCGCCAGCAGCCCAAGCCACGGGAATGGCTACACCTTC. It codes for CASSPSHGNGYTF. The rearrangement uses TRBV4-3 and TRBJ1-2, with D hard to call. CDR3 length equals 13 residues. Trimming removed 4 bases at V and 6 bases at J, with 12 bases between. Germline assignment: CDR1 LGHNA and CDR2 YSLEER.

The CDR3 is CASSLGTAKETQYF. CDR3 nucleotides: TGCGCCAGCAGCTTAGGGACAGCAAAAGAGACCCAGTACTTC. V usage is TRBV5-1 and J usage is TRBJ2-5; 7 positions match TRBD1. The germline V gene encodes CDR1 SGHRS and CDR2 YFSETQ. The CDR3 length is 14 residues. V lost 2 bases, J lost 3 bases, and 4 bases stayed unmatched. The variable domain in full, completed from reference TRBV5-1 and TRBJ2-5, reads KAGVTQTPRYLIKTRGQQVTLSCSPISGHRSVSWYQQTPGQGLQFLFEYFSETQRNKGNFPGRFSGRQFSNSRSEMNVSTLELGDSALYLCASSLGTAKETQYFGPGTRLLVL.

This clonotype was detected once. It may be a read error: a sequence one base away is much more abundant. J is TRBJ2-5 and V is TRBV24-1, with D perhaps matching TRBD1 or TRBD2 (6 bases each). Germline CDR1 KGHDR, CDR2 SFDVKD. The V and J ends lost 1 base and 11 bases respectively, with 19 bases between them. CDR3 length equals 15 residues. CDR3 sequence: CATSDFRGQPPEQYF. The CDR3 nucleotides read TGTGCCACCAGTGATTTCCGGGGGCAACCGCCTGAGCAGTACTTC.

This clonotype appeared many times. The chain uses TRBV20-1 and TRBJ2-3; 9 nucleotides align to TRBD2. The germline V gene encodes CDR1 DFQATT and CDR2 SNEGSKA (reference sequence). The CDR3 has 15 amino acids. J lost 0 bases, V lost 3 bases, and 4 bases had no gene match. CDR3 DNA: TGCAGTGCTAGGGGCGGGGGGGACAGCACAGATACGCAGTATTTT. Its translation is CSARGGGDSTDTQYF.

This clonotype was seen repeatedly, ten times or more. CDR3 sequence: CASSVEVRGGTDTQYF. The CDR3 DNA is TGTGCCAGCAGCGTAGAGGTCAGGGGAGGGACAGATACGCAGTATTTT. The chain couples TRBV9 to TRBJ2-3; D may be TRBD2 (7 bases). From germline, CDR1 is SGDLS and CDR2 YYNGEE. V was cut by 0 bases and J by 3 bases, with 14 bases left in between. The CDR3 has 16 residues.

This clonotype was detected a few times. The junction shows a germline mismatch at one end, possibly a read error. The rearrangement joins TRBV4-1 to TRBJ1-2; D gene unclear. This CDR3 comprises 14 residues. Germline V gives CDR1 MGHRA, CDR2 YSYEKL. The CDR3 region has the DNA TGCGCCAGCAACCAAGAAGCACACTCCTACGGCTACACCTTC. This encodes CASNQEAHSYGYTF.

In regard to this clonotype: A much larger clone differs from this one at a single base, so this may be a read error. This chain uses TRBV10-3 with TRBJ1-6; 10 nucleotides line up with TRBD1. CDR1 is ENHRY, CDR2 SYGVKD, per germline. This CDR3 region has 15 residues. The trim removed 2 bases at V and 7 bases at J, leaving 2 bases unmatched. The CDR3 reads CAISEGQGVNSPLHF. In nucleotides, the CDR3 is TGTGCCATCAGTGAGGGACAGGGGGTGAATTCACCCCTCCACTTT.

In the case of this clonotype: An end of the junction differs from the germline gene, which may be a read error. The CDR3 DNA sequence: TGTGCCAGCATACTGGAGGTGGGGGCCAACGTCCGGACTTTC. Amino acids: CASILEVGANVRTF. The chain joins TRBV5-5 to TRBJ2-6, with TRBD1 as a possible D gene (6 bases). In germline, CDR1 is SGHKS, CDR2 YYEKEE (reference sequence). The CDR3 is 14 amino acids.

V is TRBV7-9 and J is TRBJ2-3; weak D call: TRBD1 (5 bases). The V and J ends lost 5 bases and 2 bases respectively, with 23 bases between them. This CDR3 is built from 18 residues. CDR1 is SEHNR and CDR2 is FQNEAQ in the germline V gene (reference sequence). The CDR3: CASSHGQGAQGPTDTQYF. The CDR3 bases are TGTGCCAGCAGCCACGGGCAAGGGGCCCAGGGTCCCACAGATACGCAGTATTTT.

At least ten counts were recorded for this clonotype. This chain joins TRBV28 and TRBJ2-3, with 8 bases identical to TRBD1. This CDR3 has 16 residues. Germline V gene lookup returns CDR1 MDHEN and CDR2 SYDVKM. The junction had 12 bases not matched to a gene; V was cut back by 4 bases and J by 6 bases. Written as DNA, the CDR3 is TGTGCCAGCAGTTATCAAGCAGGGGGCGGGTATGATACGCAGTATTTT. This gives the protein CASSYQAGGGYDTQYF.

With regard to this clonotype: A much larger clone lies one base from this, so it may be a read error. V and J are TRBV5-1 and TRBJ2-5, with 7 bases lining up with TRBD2. Germline V gene sequence: CDR1 SGHRS, CDR2 YFSETQ. The CDR3 totals 16 residues. The CDR3 loop is CASSLAALADQETQDF. CDR3 nucleotide sequence: TGCGCCAGCAGCTTGGCCGCGCTAGCGGACCAAGAGACCCAGGACTTC.

The chain recombines TRBV30 with TRBJ1-5, with D possibly matching TRBD1 (6 bases). V was trimmed by 2 bases and J by 7 bases, leaving 12 bases between them. Germline CDR1 is GTSNPN and CDR2 is SVGIG (reference sequence). The CDR3 consists of 13 residues. The CDR3 DNA sequence: TGTGCCTGGAGTACAGGGTTGGGGCAGCCCCAGCATTTT. It is translated as CAWSTGLGQPQHF.

The chain couples TRBV27 to TRBJ2-5, with 7 bases lining up with TRBD2. The last part of the DNA fits TRBJ2-7 better; the J call may be wrong. The CDR3 contains 14 residues. Germline V gene sequence: CDR1 MNHEY, CDR2 SMNVEV (reference sequence). CDR3 residues: CASSLAQAGYEQYF. The CDR3 nucleotides read TGTGCCAGCAGTTTAGCTCAAGCGGGATACGAGCAGTACTTC.

This clonotype has only a few counts. A single base separates this from a much larger clone, so it may be a read error. The chain employs TRBV9 and TRBJ2-5; 10 nucleotides match TRBD2. CDR3 length: 16 amino acids. V gave up 5 bases and J gave up 11 bases; unmatched junction bases: 18. Germline V gives CDR1 SGDLS, CDR2 YYNGEE. The CDR3 DNA sequence: TGTGCCAGCAGTAACCTTATAGCGGGGGGCCTCAGTGAGCAGTACTTC. Its translation: CASSNLIAGGLSEQYF.

This clonotype has at least ten counts. V and J are TRBV9 and TRBJ1-2, with D uncertain. With 5 bases removed from V and 8 bases from J, the gap between germline ends came to 22 bases. The CDR3 is made up of 15 amino acids. Germline values: CDR1 SGDLS, CDR2 YYNGEE. CDR3 residues: CASRDLRTESGGYTF. In nucleotides, the CDR3 is TGTGCCAGCAGGGATTTACGAACGGAATCGGGCGGCTACACCTTC.

The CDR3 reads CASTLGTSGSNEQFF. The CDR3 region has the DNA TGTGCCAGCACCCTCGGGACTAGCGGGAGCAATGAGCAGTTCTTC. The chain has TRBV12-3 or TRBV12-4 and TRBJ2-1; TRBD2 matches 14 bases. The junction had 5 bases not matched to a gene; V was cut back by 7 bases and J by 6 bases. The CDR3 has 15 residues.

This clonotype showed up just a few times. A much larger clone sits a single nucleotide away, making a read error possible. The DNA is left out, because the CDR3 cannot be placed on it with certainty; the CDR3 is given as TCRdb lists it. The chain couples TRBV20-1 to TRBJ2-6; the D call TRBD1 from the table was never checked on the DNA. 15 amino acids form the CDR3, both terminal residues included. Germline-derived CDR1 and CDR2 are DFQATT and SNEGSKA (reference sequence). CDR3: CSATHWGSGANVRTF.

The chain links TRBV5-1 to TRBJ2-3, with 8 nucleotides matching TRBD1. J lost 0 bases, V lost 7 bases, and 7 bases had no gene match. Per germline, CDR1 SGHRS and CDR2 YFSETQ. The CDR3 has 15 residues. CDR3 loop: CASAPTGGSTDTQYF. For the CDR3, the DNA is TGCGCCAGCGCCCCAACAGGGGGGAGCACAGATACGCAGTATTTT.

This clonotype showed up just a few times. The chain has TRBV7-2 and TRBJ1-5; D remains ambiguous. CDR1 SGHTA and CDR2 FQGNSA come from the germline V gene. The CDR3 spans 15 residues. V shed 0 bases and J shed 3 bases, with 9 bases lying between them. The CDR3 here is CASSLAWGANQPQHF. CDR3 in DNA: TGTGCCAGCAGCTTAGCATGGGGTGCCAATCAGCCCCAGCATTTT. The full variable domain, in which reference TRBV7-2 and TRBJ1-5 provide the parts outside the CDR3, is GAGVSQSPSNKVTEKGKDVELRCDPISGHTALYWYRQSLGQGLEFLIYFQGNSAPDKSGLPSDRFSAERTGGSVSTLTIQRTQQEDSAVYLCASSLAWGANQPQHFGDGTRLSIL.

The table lists this clonotype with many counts. In DNA, the CDR3 is TGTGCCAGCAGTGAGGAGGTTAGCTCCTACAATGAGCAGTTCTTC. This encodes CASSEEVSSYNEQFF. V is TRBV6-1 and J is TRBJ2-1; a possible D gene is TRBD2 (5 bases). Germline CDR1 MNHNS, CDR2 SASEGT. The CDR3 is made up of 15 amino acids. Trimming shortened V by 3 bases and J by 0 bases, and 9 bases separated the two germline ends.

A few counts support this clonotype. This may stem from a read error, because a much larger clone lies one nucleotide away. The chain uses TRBV10-3 and TRBJ2-5; the match to TRBD1 covers 8 bases. CDR3 length: 15 amino acids. Germline CDR1 reads ENHRY; CDR2 reads SYGVKD. The V segment lost 6 bases and the J segment 3 bases; nucleotides outside the gene matches: 9. CDR3 coding DNA: TGTGCCATCAGCGAACGGACAGGGAGAGAAGAGACCCAGTACTTC. Translation gives CAISERTGREETQYF.

This clonotype was picked up a small number of times. A clone one base away is much larger, so this may be a read error. J is TRBJ1-5 and V is TRBV27, with TRBD1 as a possible D gene (5 bases). Germline V gene data show CDR1 as MNHEY and CDR2 as SMNVEV (reference sequence). The CDR3 loop spans 16 amino acids. V lost 3 bases to trimming and J lost 3 bases, with 15 bases between them. The CDR3, as DNA: TGTGCCAGCAGTTTGGGTCAGGGTTATAACAATCAGCCCCAGCATTTT. It encodes CASSLGQGYNNQPQHF.

To note about this clonotype: A much larger clone differs by one base, so this may be a read error. The chain uses TRBV3-1 and TRBJ2-5; 12 bases are shared with TRBD2. CDR1 and CDR2 (germline): LGHDT, YNNKEL (reference sequence). The junction had 11 bases not matched to a gene; V was cut back by 4 bases and J by 11 bases. This CDR3 has 15 amino acids. The CDR3 DNA reads as TGTGCCAGCAGCCGATCTAGCGGGGGGGCCAATGAGCAGTACTTC. Translated: CASSRSSGGANEQYF.